Each of the 29 T cell receptor beta chains below was sequenced from the same sample in a study of HIV-infected patients and healthy controls (TCRdb year 2014). The library was obtained by 5' RACE. The sequencer listed for this sample is Illumina MiSeq. TCRdb trimmed public reads at Q25 via fastp, called clones via MiXCR and kept in-frame beta chains. Every entry covers one CDR3 protein and lists the most common genes and DNA from its rows. Within this sample are roughly 70,000 distinct CDR3 sequences, with about 17% of them counted one time only. 5.5% to 6% of the sample belongs to the ten largest clones. Sequenced: CD4+ T cells from blood. The receptors were gathered from a human donor in good health.

This clonotype came up a few times. The CDR3 loop reads CSVGEGRQGENYGYTF. The CDR3 region has the DNA TGCAGCGTTGGGGAAGGGAGGCAGGGAGAAAACTATGGCTACACCTTC. V usage is TRBV29-1 and J usage is TRBJ1-2; possible D gene TRBD1, 5 bases. This CDR3 contains 16 residues. V shed 4 bases and J shed 2 bases, with 20 bases lying between them. Germline values: CDR1 SQVTM, CDR2 ANQGSEA.

This clonotype was counted at least ten times. The genes are TRBV7-8 and TRBJ2-5; D possibly corresponds to TRBD2 (5 bases). The germline V gene has CDR1 SGHVS and CDR2 FQNEAQ. The CDR3 runs 13 residues. V lost 4 bases and J 7 bases, leaving 13 bases between the germline ends. The CDR3 region is CASSSGVMGTQYF. The DNA of the CDR3 is TGTGCCAGCAGCTCCGGGGTGATGGGGACCCAGTACTTC.

The rearrangement uses TRBV20-1 and TRBJ1-5; 7 positions agree with TRBD1. CDR1 and CDR2 (germline): DFQATT, SNEGSKA (reference sequence). The CDR3 has 15 residues. With 3 bases clipped from V and 4 bases from J, the junction kept 9 bases outside the gene matches. The CDR3, as DNA: TGCAGTGCTAGTATCGATACAGGGGCTAATCAGCCCCAGCATTTT. Protein: CSASIDTGANQPQHF.

The table lists this clonotype with a few counts. The chain joins TRBV12-3 or TRBV12-4 to TRBJ1-5; tentatively, D is TRBD1 (6 bases). This CDR3 is 15 amino acids long. The germline V and J ends were trimmed by 10 bases and 1 base, with 17 bases remaining between them. The CDR3 is CATMWGAGSNQPQHF. CDR3 nucleotide sequence: TGTGCCACCATGTGGGGGGCGGGAAGCAATCAGCCCCAGCATTTT.

CDR3: CSVERGTGWFYGYTF. CDR3 DNA sequence: TGCAGCGTTGAGCGGGGGACAGGGTGGTTCTATGGCTACACCTTC. V gene TRBV29-1 combines with J gene TRBJ1-2, with TRBD1 matching 9 bases. Trimming at V came to 3 bases and at J to 4 bases, leaving 9 bases not matched to a gene. Per the germline V gene, CDR1 is SQVTM and CDR2 is ANQGSEA. The CDR3 is 15 amino acids.

This sequence joins TRBV30 and TRBJ2-1, with TRBD2 identical over 15 bases. CDR1 is GTSNPN and CDR2 is SVGIG in the germline V gene (reference sequence). This CDR3 is 23 amino acids long. J was trimmed by 0 bases and V by 0 bases; bases with no gene match: 18. The DNA of the CDR3 is TGTGCCTGGAGTGTAAACTGGACTAGCGGGAGGGCCCTCCTTTCTAGCTCCTACAATGAGCAGTTCTTC. Encoded protein: CAWSVNWTSGRALLSSSYNEQFF.

There are a few counts of this clonotype. V gene TRBV2 combines with J gene TRBJ2-1; TRBD2 might be the D (6 bases). The CDR3 loop spans 15 amino acids. Germline V gives CDR1 SNHLY, CDR2 FYNNEI. The V end lost 8 bases, the J end lost 0 bases, and 14 bases lay between the germline ends. CDR3 sequence: CASVDSGSSYNEQFF. CDR3 nucleotides: TGTGCCAGCGTCGATAGCGGTAGCTCCTACAATGAGCAGTTCTTC. Based on the CDR3 plus reference TRBV2 and TRBJ2-1, the full variable domain is EPEVTQTPSHQVTQMGQEVILRCVPISNHLYFYWYRQILGQKVEFLVSFYNNEISEKSEIFDDQFSVERPDGSNFTLKIRSTKLEDSAMYFCASVDSGSSYNEQFFGPGTRLTVL.

This clonotype was picked up many times. The chain joins TRBV7-3 to TRBJ2-1; D might be TRBD1 (6 bases). Trimming shortened V by 5 bases and J by 5 bases, and 10 bases separated the two germline ends. Germline V gives CDR1 SGHTA, CDR2 FQGTGA. This CDR3 has 13 residues. The CDR3 here is CASSSGTNNEQFF. In DNA, the CDR3 is TGTGCCAGCAGCAGTGGGACAAACAATGAGCAGTTCTTC.

This clonotype was detected a few times. The chain has TRBV11-3 and TRBJ2-5, with 8 bases matching TRBD2. V dropped 1 base and J dropped 3; count of bases not matched to a gene: 7. CDR3 length: 16 amino acids. Per the germline V gene, CDR1 is SGHNT and CDR2 is YENEEA. CDR3 DNA: TGTGCCAGCAGCTTAGTTTTGGGACTAGAGAAAGAGACCCAGTACTTC. Amino acids: CASSLVLGLEKETQYF.

This clonotype was counted a few times. The chain uses TRBV20-1 and TRBJ1-5; no reliable D call. Per germline, CDR1 DFQATT and CDR2 SNEGSKA (reference sequence). V lost 3 bases and J 10 bases, leaving 16 bases between the germline ends. The CDR3 is 13 residues long. CDR3 DNA: TGCAGTGCTAGTACCCGGGGTAAGGAACCCCAGCATTTT. Its translation is CSASTRGKEPQHF.

This clonotype was seen a handful of times. This chain connects TRBV12-3 or TRBV12-4 to TRBJ1-5; TRBD1 might be the D (5 bases). V dropped 6 bases and J dropped 5 bases, with 11 bases sitting between them. The CDR3 loop spans 13 amino acids. The CDR3 nucleotides read TGTGCCAGCAGCCCCGGGACGTATCAGCCCCAGCATTTT. Translated: CASSPGTYQPQHF.

The rearrangement joins TRBV7-2 to TRBJ2-3; 15 bases are a match to TRBD2. The CDR3 runs 15 residues. V lost 4 bases and J lost 7; bases outside the gene matches: 3. Germline CDR1 SGHTA, CDR2 FQGNSA. The CDR3 nucleotides are TGTGCCAGCAGCTCCGGGACTAGCGGGGGGTATACGCAGTATTTT. It is translated as CASSSGTSGGYTQYF.

There are many counts of this clonotype. The chain has TRBV5-1 and TRBJ1-1; TRBD1 might be the D (6 bases). CDR1 is SGHRS, CDR2 YFSETQ, per germline. The V end lost 4 bases, the J end lost 0 bases, and 13 bases lay between the germline ends. CDR3 length: 15 amino acids. CDR3 amino acids: CASSPAGGLNTEAFF. CDR3 DNA sequence: TGCGCCAGCAGCCCAGCGGGGGGGCTGAACACTGAAGCTTTCTTT.

This clonotype has at least ten counts. The chain recombines TRBV5-6 with TRBJ1-5; a weak D match, TRBD1 (6 bases). V lost 5 bases, J lost 5 bases, and 14 bases lay in between. The CDR3 loop spans 14 amino acids. Germline lookup yields CDR1 SGHDT and CDR2 YYEEEE. The CDR3 bases are TGTGCCAGCAGTAAGAGGGGGTCCGATCAGCCCCAGCATTTT. It yields the protein CASSKRGSDQPQHF. The variable domain in full, with the rest retrieved from reference TRBV5-6 and TRBJ1-5, is DAGVTQSPTHLIKTRGQQVTLRCSPKSGHDTVSWYQQALGQGPQFIFQYYEEEERQRGNFPDRFSGHQFPNYSSELNVNALLLGDSALYLCASSKRGSDQPQHFGDGTRLSIL.

This clonotype was picked up a small number of times. The V call is TRBV12-3 or TRBV12-4, the J call TRBJ2-1, with a possible D match to TRBD1 (6 bases). V gave up 6 bases and J gave up 3 bases, with 15 bases separating them. The length of the CDR3 is 15 residues. The CDR3 is CASSPRDIYYNEQFF. In DNA, the CDR3 is TGTGCCAGCAGCCCCCGGGACATCTACTACAATGAGCAGTTCTTC.

A few counts support this clonotype. This rearrangement joins TRBV6-6 to TRBJ2-7, with TRBD2 identical over 8 bases. J lost 2 bases, V lost 0 bases, and 6 bases had no gene match. Germline values: CDR1 MNHNY, CDR2 SVGAGI (reference sequence). The CDR3 has 16 amino acids. CDR3: CASSYSTLAGPYEQYF. As DNA, the CDR3 is TGTGCCAGCAGTTACTCGACTTTAGCGGGGCCCTACGAGCAGTACTTC.

This chain uses TRBV20-1 with TRBJ1-1, with D maybe TRBD1 (5 bases). From germline, CDR1 is DFQATT and CDR2 SNEGSKA (reference sequence). CDR3 size: 15 residues. V gave up 2 bases and J gave up 10 bases, with 23 bases separating them. The CDR3 protein is CSARLAPGLSNVAFF. The CDR3 DNA reads TGCAGTGCTAGACTTGCCCCAGGGCTTTCAAATGTAGCTTTCTTT.

This sequence joins TRBV12-3 or TRBV12-4 and TRBJ2-7; 7 positions match TRBD2. The CDR3 is 13 residues long. With V trimmed by 7 bases and J by 5 bases, 8 bases remained unmatched. CDR3 region: CASTEPGGNEQYF. The CDR3 DNA reads as TGTGCCAGCACTGAACCCGGGGGGAACGAGCAGTACTTC.

The table lists this clonotype with a few counts. The V call is TRBV11-2, the J call TRBJ2-2; the D gene could be TRBD1 or TRBD2 (5 bases each). This CDR3 contains 15 residues. Germline lookup yields CDR1 SGHAT and CDR2 FQNNGV. Between the trimmed V and J ends, which lost 3 bases and 7 bases, there was a span of 15 bases. The CDR3 DNA reads TGTGCCAGCAGCTTTGGGGGAGTTAATATCGGGGAGCTGTTTTTT. Residues: CASSFGGVNIGELFF. Full variable domain (outside the CDR3, taken from reference TRBV11-2 and TRBJ2-2): EAGVAQSPRYKIIEKRQSVAFWCNPISGHATLYWYQQILGQGPKLLIQFQNNGVVDDSQLPKDRFSAERLKGVDSTLKIQPAKLEDSAVYLCASSFGGVNIGELFFGEGSRLTVL.

This clonotype was seen more than once but under ten times. The rearrangement uses TRBV5-1 and TRBJ2-1; perhaps D is TRBD1 or TRBD2 (6 bases each). This CDR3 comprises 17 residues. CDR1 SGHRS and CDR2 YFSETQ come from the germline V gene. Trimming cost V 0 bases and J 0 bases, with 13 bases left between them. In DNA form, the CDR3 reads TGCGCCAGCAGCTTGGGTCTCGGGGGCAACTCCTACAATGAGCAGTTCTTC. Protein sequence: CASSLGLGGNSYNEQFF.

This clonotype turned up a few times. The chain has TRBV7-6 and TRBJ2-7; D ambiguous. CDR1 is SGHVS and CDR2 is FNYEAQ in the germline V gene. Trimming cost V 1 base and J 5 bases, with 9 bases left between them. The length of the CDR3 is 13 residues. CDR3: CASSLGPVDEQYF. CDR3 coding DNA: TGTGCCAGCAGCTTAGGGCCCGTGGACGAGCAGTACTTC.

The genes are TRBV27 and TRBJ2-3, with 9 bases matching TRBD2. Germline-derived CDR1 and CDR2 are MNHEY and SMNVEV (reference sequence). The CDR3 covers 15 residues. The ends lost 9 bases at V and 6 bases at J; junction bases unmatched: 13. The DNA of the CDR3 is TGTGCCAGAGCAGAGGGACTAGCAACATCGGATACGCAGTATTTT. Amino acids: CARAEGLATSDTQYF.

V gene TRBV19 combines with J gene TRBJ1-5; maybe TRBD1 (5 bases). The CDR3 is 16 amino acids. Trimming cost V 8 bases and J 2 bases, with 19 bases left between them. Germline V CDR1 and CDR2: LNHDA, SQIVND (reference sequence). The CDR3 coding sequence is TGTGCCAGTCTTGGACAATCCAATTTGGGCAATCAGCCCCAGCATTTT. Amino acid sequence: CASLGQSNLGNQPQHF.

This clonotype was seen only a few times. The gene calls are TRBV28 and TRBJ1-6; D unclear. V was shortened by 3 bases and J by 4 bases, with 10 bases between the two germline ends. This CDR3 has 15 amino acids. Germline lookup yields CDR1 MDHEN and CDR2 SYDVKM. The CDR3 DNA reads TGTGCCAGCAGTTTCCGATCCCCTTATAATTCACCCCTCCACTTT. Protein sequence: CASSFRSPYNSPLHF. Full variable domain (outside the CDR3, taken from reference TRBV28 and TRBJ1-6): DVKVTQSSRYLVKRTGEKVFLECVQDMDHENMFWYRQDPGLGLRLIYFSYDVKMKEKGDIPEGYSVSREKKERFSLILESASTNQTSMYLCASSFRSPYNSPLHFGNGTRLTVT.

This clonotype appeared a few times. The V gene is TRBV27, the J gene TRBJ2-5; 7 positions agree with TRBD2. Trimming took 2 bases from V and 4 from J; bases not matched to a gene: 10. Germline V gives CDR1 MNHEY, CDR2 SMNVEV (reference sequence). The CDR3 extends over 16 amino acids. The chain's CDR3 is CASSLERGGPIETQYF. CDR3 DNA: TGTGCCAGCAGTTTAGAGCGCGGGGGTCCCATAGAGACCCAGTACTTC.

This clonotype was observed a handful of times. V is TRBV5-1 and J is TRBJ2-5; a possible D gene is TRBD2 (5 bases). The V and J ends lost 1 base and 2 bases respectively, with 12 bases between them. Germline CDR1 SGHRS, CDR2 YFSETQ. This CDR3 region has 15 residues. This chain's CDR3 is CASSLRPGLQETQYF. The CDR3 DNA follows: TGCGCCAGCAGCTTGAGGCCGGGATTACAAGAGACCCAGTACTTC.

This clonotype has only a few counts. The chain recombines TRBV20-1 with TRBJ2-4; D is uncertain. Germline loops: CDR1 DFQATT, CDR2 SNEGSKA (reference sequence). The CDR3 runs 13 residues. The ends were cut back, 2 bases at V and 0 bases at J, with 5 bases in the middle. CDR3 bases: TGCAGTGCTAGATTGCTAGCCAAAAACATTCAGTACTTC. Its protein product is CSARLLAKNIQYF.

This clonotype was recorded at least ten times. The chain uses TRBV3-1 and TRBJ1-2, with TRBD1 matching over 7 bases. CDR3 length equals 14 residues. Germline CDR1 and CDR2: LGHDT and YNNKEL (reference sequence). V lost 2 bases, J lost 2 bases, and 2 bases stayed unmatched. As DNA, the CDR3 is TGTGCCAGCAGCCAACCACAGGGGAACTATGGCTACACCTTC. It translates to CASSQPQGNYGYTF.

At least ten counts were recorded for this clonotype. The chain couples TRBV7-9 to TRBJ2-1; 13 bases fit TRBD2. Trimming removed 5 bases from V and 5 bases from J; junction bases left unmatched: 6. The CDR3 spans 16 residues. Germline V gene data show CDR1 as SEHNR and CDR2 as FQNEAQ (reference sequence). The CDR3 protein is CASSAKLAGGHNEQFF. The CDR3 region has the DNA TGTGCCAGCAGCGCAAAACTAGCGGGAGGGCACAATGAGCAGTTCTTC.